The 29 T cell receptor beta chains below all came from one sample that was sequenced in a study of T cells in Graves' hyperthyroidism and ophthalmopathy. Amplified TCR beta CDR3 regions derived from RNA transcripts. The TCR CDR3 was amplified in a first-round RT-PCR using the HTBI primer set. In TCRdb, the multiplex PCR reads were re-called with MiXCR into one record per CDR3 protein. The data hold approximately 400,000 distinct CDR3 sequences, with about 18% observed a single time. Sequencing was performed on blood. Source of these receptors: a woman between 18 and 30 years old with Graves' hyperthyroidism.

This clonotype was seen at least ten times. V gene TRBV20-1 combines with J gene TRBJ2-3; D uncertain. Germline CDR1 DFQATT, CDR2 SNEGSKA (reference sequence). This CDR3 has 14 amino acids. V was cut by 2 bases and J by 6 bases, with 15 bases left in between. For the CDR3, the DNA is TGCAGTGCTAGAAGGGATTCCGCGGCTGATACGCAGTATTTT. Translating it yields CSARRDSAADTQYF.

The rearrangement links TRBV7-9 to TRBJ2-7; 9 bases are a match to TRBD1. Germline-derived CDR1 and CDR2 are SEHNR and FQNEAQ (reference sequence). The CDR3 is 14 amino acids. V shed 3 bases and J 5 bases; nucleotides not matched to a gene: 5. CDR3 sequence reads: CASSFAGTGNEQYF. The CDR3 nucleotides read TGTGCCAGCAGCTTCGCCGGGACAGGGAACGAGCAGTACTTC. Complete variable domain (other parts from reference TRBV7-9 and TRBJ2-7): DTGVSQNPRHKITKRGQNVTFRCDPISEHNRLYWYRQTLGQGPEFLTYFQNEAQLEKSRLLSDRFSAERPKGSFSTLEIQRTEQGDSAMYLCASSFAGTGNEQYFGPGTRLTVT.

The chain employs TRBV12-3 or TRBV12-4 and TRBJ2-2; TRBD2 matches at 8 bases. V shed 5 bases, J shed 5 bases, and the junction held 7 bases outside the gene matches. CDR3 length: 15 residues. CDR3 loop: CASSPPREGTGELFF. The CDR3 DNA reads TGTGCCAGCAGTCCCCCCCGGGAGGGAACCGGGGAGCTGTTTTTT.

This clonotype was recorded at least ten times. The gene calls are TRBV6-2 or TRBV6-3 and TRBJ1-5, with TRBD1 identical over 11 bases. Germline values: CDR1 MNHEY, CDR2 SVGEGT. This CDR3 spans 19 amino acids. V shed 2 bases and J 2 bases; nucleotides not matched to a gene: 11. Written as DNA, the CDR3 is TGTGCCAGCAGTTACCCGGGACAGGGGGGGATCGGCGGCAATCAGCCCCAGCATTTT. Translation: CASSYPGQGGIGGNQPQHF.

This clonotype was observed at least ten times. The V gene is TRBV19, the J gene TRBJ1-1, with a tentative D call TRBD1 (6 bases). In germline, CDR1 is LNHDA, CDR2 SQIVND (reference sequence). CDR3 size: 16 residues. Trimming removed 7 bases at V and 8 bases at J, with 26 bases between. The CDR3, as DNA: TGTGCCAGTACCACCGGTCGGGGGGGCCGGAGTGGGGAAGCTTTCTTT. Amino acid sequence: CASTTGRGGRSGEAFF.

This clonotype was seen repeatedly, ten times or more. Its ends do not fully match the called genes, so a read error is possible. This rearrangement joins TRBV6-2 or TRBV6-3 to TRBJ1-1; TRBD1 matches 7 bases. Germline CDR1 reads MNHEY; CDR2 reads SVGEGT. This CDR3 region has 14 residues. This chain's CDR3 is CASSYSDRNTEASF. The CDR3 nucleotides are TGTGCCAGCAGTTACTCGGACAGGAACACTGAAGCTTCCTTT.

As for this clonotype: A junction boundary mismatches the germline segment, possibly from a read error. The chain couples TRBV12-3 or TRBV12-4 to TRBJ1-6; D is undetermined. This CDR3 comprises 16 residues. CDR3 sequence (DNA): TGTGCCAGCAGAAACTTAGGCGGGCGGCTTGGTTCACCCCTCTACTTT. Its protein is CASRNLGGRLGSPLYF.

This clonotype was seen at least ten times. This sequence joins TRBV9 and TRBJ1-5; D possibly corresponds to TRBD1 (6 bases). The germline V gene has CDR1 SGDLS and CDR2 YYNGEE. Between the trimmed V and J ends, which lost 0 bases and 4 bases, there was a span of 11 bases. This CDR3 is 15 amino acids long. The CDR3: CASSVAGTRNQPQHF. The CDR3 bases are TGTGCCAGCAGCGTAGCCGGGACAAGGAATCAGCCCCAGCATTTT.

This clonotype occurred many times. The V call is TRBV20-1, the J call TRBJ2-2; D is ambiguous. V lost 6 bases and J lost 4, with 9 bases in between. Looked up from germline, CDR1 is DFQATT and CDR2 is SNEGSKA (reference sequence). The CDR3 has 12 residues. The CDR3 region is CSARRFTGELFF. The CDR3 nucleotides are TGCAGTGCAAGACGATTCACCGGGGAGCTGTTTTTT.

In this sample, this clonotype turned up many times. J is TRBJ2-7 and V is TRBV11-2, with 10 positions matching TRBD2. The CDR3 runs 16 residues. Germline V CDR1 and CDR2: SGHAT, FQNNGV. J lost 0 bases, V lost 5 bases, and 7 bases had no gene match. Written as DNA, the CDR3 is TGTGCCAGCAGCCCTCCGGGACTAGCGAGCTCCTACGAGCAGTACTTC. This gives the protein CASSPPGLASSYEQYF.

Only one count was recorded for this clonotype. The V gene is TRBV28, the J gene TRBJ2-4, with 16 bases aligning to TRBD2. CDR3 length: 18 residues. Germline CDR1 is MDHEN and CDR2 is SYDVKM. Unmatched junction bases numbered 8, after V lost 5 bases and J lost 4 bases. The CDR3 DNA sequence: TGTGCCAGCAGTCCTCTCCCGGGACTAGCGGGGGGGAAAAACATTCAGTACTTC. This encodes CASSPLPGLAGGKNIQYF.

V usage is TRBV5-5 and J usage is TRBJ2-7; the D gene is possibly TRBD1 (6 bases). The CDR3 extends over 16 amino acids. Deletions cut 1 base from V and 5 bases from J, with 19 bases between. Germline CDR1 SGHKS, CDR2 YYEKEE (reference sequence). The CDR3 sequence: CASSLRLTGLSNEQYF. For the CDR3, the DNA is TGTGCCAGCAGCTTGAGATTGACAGGCCTGAGCAACGAGCAGTACTTC.

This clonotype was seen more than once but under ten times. The CDR3 reads CASSAPGTGGVGELFF. CDR3 coding DNA: TGTGCCAGCAGTGCCCCCGGGACAGGGGGAGTCGGGGAGCTGTTTTTT. The chain carries TRBV12-3 or TRBV12-4 and TRBJ2-2; TRBD1 aligns across 11 bases. This CDR3 has 16 amino acids. V shed 5 bases and J 7 bases; nucleotides not matched to a gene: 9.

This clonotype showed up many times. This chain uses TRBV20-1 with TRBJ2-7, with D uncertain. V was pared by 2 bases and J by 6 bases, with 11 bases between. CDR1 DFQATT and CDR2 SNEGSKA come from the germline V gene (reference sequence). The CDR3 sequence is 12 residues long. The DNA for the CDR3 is TGCAGTGCTAGACAACCCCCGGGCGAGCAGTACTTC. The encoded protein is CSARQPPGEQYF.

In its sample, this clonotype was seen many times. This CDR3 is CASSSTGIYETQYF. CDR3 DNA sequence: TGTGCCAGCAGTAGTACAGGGATCTACGAGACCCAGTACTTC. V is TRBV6-5 and J is TRBJ2-5; a weak D match, TRBD1 (6 bases). The CDR3 is 14 residues long. Trimming removed 5 bases from V and 5 bases from J, with 15 bases in between. The germline V gene encodes CDR1 MNHEY and CDR2 SVGAGI.

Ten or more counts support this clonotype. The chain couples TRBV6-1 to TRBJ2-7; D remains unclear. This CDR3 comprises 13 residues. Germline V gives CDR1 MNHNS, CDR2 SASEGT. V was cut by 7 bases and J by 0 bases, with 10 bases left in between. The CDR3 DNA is TGTGCCAGCACCTTTAAACACTCCTACGAGCAGTACTTC. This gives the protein CASTFKHSYEQYF.

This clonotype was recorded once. For the CDR3, the DNA is TGTGCCAGCAGTTACGCATCCGGGACTAGCGGGGGAGAGACCCAGTACTTC. Amino acids: CASSYASGTSGGETQYF. The chain employs TRBV6-5 and TRBJ2-5, with TRBD2 matching over 14 bases. Germline V gene sequence: CDR1 MNHEY, CDR2 SVGAGI. After removal of 2 bases from V and 4 bases from J, the junction contained 6 bases not matched to a gene. The CDR3 spans 17 residues.

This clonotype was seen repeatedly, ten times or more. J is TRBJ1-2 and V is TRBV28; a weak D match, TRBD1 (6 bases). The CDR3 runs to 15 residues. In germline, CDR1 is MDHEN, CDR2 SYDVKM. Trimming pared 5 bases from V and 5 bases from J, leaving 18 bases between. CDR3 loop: CASSPQYQTGYGYTF. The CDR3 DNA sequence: TGTGCCAGCAGTCCCCAATACCAGACAGGTTATGGCTACACCTTC.

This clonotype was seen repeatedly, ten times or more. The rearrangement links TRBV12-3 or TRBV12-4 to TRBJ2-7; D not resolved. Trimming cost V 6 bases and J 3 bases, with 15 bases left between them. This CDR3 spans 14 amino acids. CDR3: CASSILDGYYEQYF. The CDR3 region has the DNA TGTGCCAGCAGCATTTTGGACGGATACTACGAGCAGTACTTC.

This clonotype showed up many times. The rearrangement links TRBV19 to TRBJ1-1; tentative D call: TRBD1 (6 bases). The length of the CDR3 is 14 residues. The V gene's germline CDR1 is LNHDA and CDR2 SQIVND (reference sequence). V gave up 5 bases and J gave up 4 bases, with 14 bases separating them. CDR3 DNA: TGTGCCAGTAGTCACCAGGGGATGGGCACTGAAGCTTTCTTT. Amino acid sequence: CASSHQGMGTEAFF. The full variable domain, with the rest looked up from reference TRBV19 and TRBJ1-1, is DGGITQSPKYLFRKEGQNVTLSCEQNLNHDAMYWYRQDPGQGLRLIYYSQIVNDFQKGDIAEGYSVSREKKESFPLTVTSAQKNPTAFYLCASSHQGMGTEAFFGQGTRLTVV.

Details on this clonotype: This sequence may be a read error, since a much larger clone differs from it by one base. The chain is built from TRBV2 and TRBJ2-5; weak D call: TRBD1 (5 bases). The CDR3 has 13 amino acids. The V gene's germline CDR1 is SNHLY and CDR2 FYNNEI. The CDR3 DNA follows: TGTGCCAGCAGTGAGAACAGGCAAGAGACCAAGTACTTC. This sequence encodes CASSENRQETKYF.

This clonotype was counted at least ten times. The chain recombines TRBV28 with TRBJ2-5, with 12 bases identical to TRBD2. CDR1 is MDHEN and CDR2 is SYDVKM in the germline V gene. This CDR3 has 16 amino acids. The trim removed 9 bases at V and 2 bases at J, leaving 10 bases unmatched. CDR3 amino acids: CARRSVTSGGQETQYF. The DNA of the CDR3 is TGTGCCAGACGTTCAGTTACTAGCGGGGGGCAAGAGACCCAGTACTTC.

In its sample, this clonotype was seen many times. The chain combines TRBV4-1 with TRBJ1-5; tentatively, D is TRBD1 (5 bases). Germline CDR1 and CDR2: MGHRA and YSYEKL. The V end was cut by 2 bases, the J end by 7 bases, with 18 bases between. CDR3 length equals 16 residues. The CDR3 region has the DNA TGCGCCAGCAGCCAATTCACTAAGGGGACGGGGCAGCCCCAGCATTTT. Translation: CASSQFTKGTGQPQHF.

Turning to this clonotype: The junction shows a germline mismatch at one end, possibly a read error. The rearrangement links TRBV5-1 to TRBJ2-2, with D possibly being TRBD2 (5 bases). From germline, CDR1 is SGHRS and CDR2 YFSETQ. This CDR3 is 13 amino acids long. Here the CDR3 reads CASSLAATGELCF. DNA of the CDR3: TGCGCCAGCAGCTTGGCGGCAACCGGGGAGCTGTGTTTT.

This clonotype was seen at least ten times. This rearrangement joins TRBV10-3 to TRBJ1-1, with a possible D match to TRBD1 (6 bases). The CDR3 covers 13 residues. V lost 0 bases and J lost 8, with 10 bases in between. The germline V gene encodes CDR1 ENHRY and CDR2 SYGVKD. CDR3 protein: CAISESGDREAFF. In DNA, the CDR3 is TGTGCCATCAGTGAGTCAGGTGACAGGGAAGCTTTCTTT.

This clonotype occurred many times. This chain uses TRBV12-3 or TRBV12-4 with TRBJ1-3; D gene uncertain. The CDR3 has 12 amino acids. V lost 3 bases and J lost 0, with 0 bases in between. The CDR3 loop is CASSFSGNTIYF. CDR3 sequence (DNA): TGTGCCAGCAGTTTCTCTGGAAACACCATATATTTT.

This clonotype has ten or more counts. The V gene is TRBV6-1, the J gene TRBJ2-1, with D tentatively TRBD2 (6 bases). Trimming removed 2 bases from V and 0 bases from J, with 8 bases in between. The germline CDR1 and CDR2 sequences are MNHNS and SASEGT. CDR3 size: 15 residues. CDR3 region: CASSELGGSYNEQFF. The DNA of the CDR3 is TGTGCCAGCAGTGAACTGGGGGGCTCCTACAATGAGCAGTTCTTC.

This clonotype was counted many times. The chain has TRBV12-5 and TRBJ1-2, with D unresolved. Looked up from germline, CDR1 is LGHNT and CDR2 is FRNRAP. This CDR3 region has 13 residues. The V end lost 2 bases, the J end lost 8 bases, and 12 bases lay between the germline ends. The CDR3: CASGLSRIGGYTF. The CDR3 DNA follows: TGTGCTAGTGGTTTGAGCAGGATTGGAGGCTACACCTTC.

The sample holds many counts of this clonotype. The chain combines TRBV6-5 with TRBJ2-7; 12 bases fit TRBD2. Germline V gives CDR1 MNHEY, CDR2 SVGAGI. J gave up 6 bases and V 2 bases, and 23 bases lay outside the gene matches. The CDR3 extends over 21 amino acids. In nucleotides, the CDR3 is TGTGCCAGCAGTTACGCGACAGGGCGGCTAGCGGGGGGGTCTTTGGTGTTCGAGCAGTACTTC. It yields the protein CASSYATGRLAGGSLVFEQYF.